These 6 T cell receptor beta chains were sequenced from one sample in a study of blood T cell repertoires in COVID-19 (dated by TCRdb to 2020 to 2022). Receptor libraries were prepared by the immunoSEQ multiplex PCR assay. TCRdb limited this immuneACCESS table to in-frame rearrangements with V and J called. A share of clones is missing; checked studies link under half to unresolved V genes, and the rest is unexplained. In all, the sample holds about 73,000 clones, and roughly four fifths of those were seen once. The ten largest clones add up to about 3.9% of the sample. The material sequenced was peripheral blood. These receptors were taken from a woman aged 55-70 years with acute or convalescent COVID-19.

This chain uses TRBV5-1 with TRBJ2-2; TRBD2 matches 9 bases. Trimming removed 0 bases from V and 5 bases from J; junction bases left unmatched: 11. The CDR3 length is 18 residues. The germline V gene has CDR1 SGHRS and CDR2 YFSETQ. The DNA for the CDR3 is TGCGCCAGCAGCTTGGTCCGGGACGCGGGAGGGTGGACCGGGGAGCTGTTTTTT. It is translated as CASSLVRDAGGWTGELFF.

CDR3 in amino acids: CASSRAGNTDTQYF. The DNA for the CDR3 is TGCGCCAGCAGTAGGGCGGGGAACACAGATACGCAGTATTTT. The chain couples TRBV5-1 to TRBJ2-3; the D gene is possibly TRBD2 (6 bases). Trimming took 5 bases from V and 2 from J, leaving 12 bases between them. The CDR3 contains 14 residues. Germline V CDR1 and CDR2: SGHRS, YFSETQ.

This sequence joins TRBV6-5 and TRBJ1-2; 8 positions agree with TRBD1. Germline V CDR1 and CDR2: MNHEY, SVGAGI. CDR3 size: 15 residues. Unmatched junction bases numbered 11, after V lost 6 bases and J lost 5 bases. The CDR3 spells CASRRQGAIRYGYTF. CDR3 DNA: TGTGCCAGCAGGCGGCAGGGGGCGATCAGATATGGCTACACCTTC.

The V gene is TRBV7-9, the J gene TRBJ1-6; D gene uncertain. The CDR3 has 16 amino acids. Germline V lookup: CDR1 SEHNR, CDR2 FQNEAQ (reference sequence). Deletions cut 4 bases from V and 9 bases from J, with 19 bases between. CDR3 DNA: TGTGCCAGCAGCTCTCCCGTTTTTAACTCCCTTTCACCCCTCCACTTT. Residues: CASSSPVFNSLSPLHF.

The gene calls are TRBV4-1 and TRBJ1-1; tentative D call: TRBD1 (5 bases). CDR1 is MGHRA, CDR2 YSYEKL, per germline. The germline V and J ends were trimmed by 0 bases and 4 bases, with 18 bases remaining between them. The length of the CDR3 is 17 residues. CDR3 region: CASSQEGRAGLSTEAFF. The CDR3 DNA sequence: TGCGCCAGCAGCCAAGAGGGGAGGGCAGGGCTGAGCACTGAAGCTTTCTTT.

The chain carries TRBV18 and TRBJ1-1; 7 nucleotides line up with TRBD1. Germline V lookup: CDR1 KGHSH, CDR2 LQKENI. The CDR3 spans 15 residues. The junction had 8 bases not matched to a gene; V was cut back by 7 bases and J by 0 bases. The CDR3 nucleotides read TGTGCCAGCTTCCCGGGACAGATACTGAACACTGAAGCTTTCTTT. Residues: CASFPGQILNTEAFF.